The 20 T cell receptor beta chains in this list originate from one sample, sequenced in a study of shared clonotypes between healthy human individuals. Profiled with immunoSEQ multiplex PCR; TCRdb holds only in-frame clones, not every one. The sample lists over a million clones; 70% to 80% were seen once. Sequenced sample: memory CD4+ T cells from PBMCs. The subset here: CD45RA-negative fraction. The receptors come from a man aged 18 to 35 in good health. Some clones in this sample may be carry-over from other donors' samples.

The CDR3 DNA is TGTGCCAGCAGTTACTCTTTAGACCGCGGGGAGACCCAGTACTTC. Translation gives CASSYSLDRGETQYF. This chain connects TRBV6-5 to TRBJ2-5, with D maybe TRBD2 (5 bases). V was pared by 0 bases and J by 5 bases, with 13 bases between. Germline values: CDR1 MNHEY, CDR2 SVGAGI. CDR3 length: 15 residues.

The genes are TRBV11-2 and TRBJ2-1; the D is unclear. V lost 5 bases, J lost 5 bases, and 10 bases lay in between. CDR3 length: 13 amino acids. Germline assignment: CDR1 SGHAT and CDR2 FQNNGV. The CDR3 protein is CASSGPNNNEQFF. The CDR3 DNA sequence: TGTGCCAGCAGCGGACCAAACAACAATGAGCAGTTCTTC.

J is TRBJ1-1 and V is TRBV29-1; tentative D call: TRBD1 (5 bases). With 6 bases removed from V and 4 bases from J, the gap between germline ends came to 24 bases. The CDR3 consists of 16 residues. The germline V gene encodes CDR1 SQVTM and CDR2 ANQGSEA. CDR3 sequence reads: CSVPSGLLFVGTEAFF. DNA of the CDR3: TGCAGCGTCCCCTCGGGACTGTTATTCGTAGGCACTGAAGCTTTCTTT.

The rearrangement joins TRBV11-1 to TRBJ2-1; D gene unclear. CDR1 is SGHAT, CDR2 FQDESV, per germline (reference sequence). This CDR3 is built from 14 residues. V gave up 4 bases and J gave up 8 bases, with 15 bases separating them. Here the CDR3 DNA reads TGTGCCAGCAGCTCCCGGGCCCTCGGACATGAGCAGTTCTTC. Translation gives CASSSRALGHEQFF.

The CDR3, as DNA: TGTGCCAGTAGTAGAGACTACATTGCCTACGAGCAGTACTTC. Amino acids: CASSRDYIAYEQYF. The chain carries TRBV19 and TRBJ2-7; possibly TRBD2 for D (5 bases). Germline V gene lookup returns CDR1 LNHDA and CDR2 SQIVND (reference sequence). The CDR3 consists of 14 residues. V was shortened by 4 bases and J by 2 bases, with 12 bases between the two germline ends.

The sample holds one count of this clone. V is TRBV28 and J is TRBJ2-7; the D gene is possibly TRBD2 (6 bases). With 7 bases removed from V and 2 bases from J, the gap between germline ends came to 15 bases. Germline V gene data show CDR1 as MDHEN and CDR2 as SYDVKM. CDR3 length: 14 residues. CDR3 sequence reads: CASKLPGETYEQYF. Here the CDR3 DNA reads TGTGCCAGCAAATTGCCGGGGGAAACCTACGAGCAGTACTTC.

CDR3 region: CASSPRPSSGSGTQYF. The CDR3 DNA reads as TGCGCCAGCAGCCCCCGCCCCTCTAGCGGGAGTGGTACGCAGTATTTT. The chain joins TRBV4-1 to TRBJ2-3, with 10 bases identical to TRBD2. The CDR3 totals 16 residues. Germline V gene sequence: CDR1 MGHRA, CDR2 YSYEKL. The V segment lost 4 bases and the J segment 8 bases; nucleotides outside the gene matches: 12.

This rearrangement joins TRBV5-1 to TRBJ2-1; D gene ambiguous. Deletions cut 0 bases from V and 5 bases from J, with 9 bases between. The germline V gene encodes CDR1 SGHRS and CDR2 YFSETQ. The length of the CDR3 is 14 residues. The DNA for the CDR3 is TGCGCCAGCAGCTTGGATGGGATCAACAATGAGCAGTTCTTC. Its translation: CASSLDGINNEQFF.

The chain has TRBV7-8 and TRBJ1-3; D not certain. Trimming pared 1 base from V and 7 bases from J, leaving 11 bases between. From germline, CDR1 is SGHVS and CDR2 FQNEAQ. CDR3 length equals 14 residues. The CDR3 DNA reads as TGTGCCAGCAGCTTAGACAGACTGGGGAACACCATATATTTT. This gives the protein CASSLDRLGNTIYF.

A remark on this clone: The sample holds other DNA sequences that translate to the same CDR3. V gene TRBV18 combines with J gene TRBJ1-5; D not resolved. The ends were cut back, 3 bases at V and 5 bases at J, with 8 bases in the middle. This CDR3 spans 13 amino acids. Germline CDR1 and CDR2: KGHSH and LQKENI. CDR3 bases: TGTGCCAGCTCACCTGGGGTCGATCAGCCCCAGCATTTT. As protein: CASSPGVDQPQHF.

The chain combines TRBV30 with TRBJ1-2; D gene uncertain. The CDR3 consists of 15 residues. Looked up from germline, CDR1 is GTSNPN and CDR2 is SVGIG (reference sequence). The ends were cut back, 8 bases at V and 2 bases at J, with 21 bases in the middle. This CDR3 reads CAIRVGGRANYGYTF. Here the CDR3 DNA reads TGTGCCATCCGGGTCGGAGGGAGGGCGAACTATGGCTACACCTTC.

The CDR3 loop is CASSPTTTANTGELFF. DNA for the CDR3: TGTGCCAGCTCACCGACGACGACCGCGAACACCGGGGAGCTGTTTTTT. The chain recombines TRBV18 with TRBJ2-2; D ambiguous. Trimming stripped 3 bases from V and 0 bases from J, with 11 bases between. The CDR3 is made up of 16 amino acids. Germline CDR1 KGHSH, CDR2 LQKENI.

The rearrangement links TRBV7-8 to TRBJ2-3, with D unresolved. Germline values: CDR1 SGHVS, CDR2 FQNEAQ. Trimming stripped 3 bases from V and 5 bases from J, with 15 bases between. This CDR3 is 15 amino acids long. CDR3 sequence reads: CASSLARTVGDTQYF. CDR3 nucleotide sequence: TGTGCCAGCAGCTTGGCGAGGACCGTAGGAGATACGCAGTATTTT.

The chain employs TRBV19 and TRBJ2-1, with 8 positions matching TRBD2. This CDR3 has 16 residues. After removal of 3 bases from V and 6 bases from J, the junction contained 10 bases not matched to a gene. Germline V CDR1 and CDR2: LNHDA, SQIVND (reference sequence). CDR3 nucleotide sequence: TGTGCCAGTAGTATGGTAAGCGGGAGAGGGGTCAATGAGCAGTTCTTC. Translated: CASSMVSGRGVNEQFF.

This chain links TRBV19 with TRBJ1-1; D uncertain. The length of the CDR3 is 14 residues. V was pared by 4 bases and J by 2 bases, with 11 bases between. CDR1 is LNHDA and CDR2 is SQIVND in the germline V gene (reference sequence). CDR3 DNA sequence: TGTGCCAGTAGTACCTATACCTTTAACACTGAAGCTTTCTTT. This codes for CASSTYTFNTEAFF. The full variable domain, in which reference TRBV19 and TRBJ1-1 provide the parts outside the CDR3, is DGGITQSPKYLFRKEGQNVTLSCEQNLNHDAMYWYRQDPGQGLRLIYYSQIVNDFQKGDIAEGYSVSREKKESFPLTVTSAQKNPTAFYLCASSTYTFNTEAFFGQGTRLTVV.

This chain's CDR3 is CASSPPGGANVLTF. The DNA of the CDR3 is TGTGCCAGCTCACCTCCTGGGGGGGCCAACGTCCTGACTTTC. V and J are TRBV18 and TRBJ2-6; D gene unclear. The V gene's germline CDR1 is KGHSH and CDR2 LQKENI. The CDR3 loop spans 14 amino acids. Trimming took 3 bases from V and 4 from J, leaving 7 bases between them.

The chain has TRBV20-1 and TRBJ2-7; no clear D. The CDR3 runs 11 residues. Germline V gene data show CDR1 as DFQATT and CDR2 as SNEGSKA (reference sequence). V shed 6 bases and J shed 5 bases, with 11 bases lying between them. CDR3 DNA: TGCAGTGCAGCTGTGAACCACGAGCAGTACTTC. The encoded protein is CSAAVNHEQYF.

This clone was observed a few times. This chain joins TRBV9 and TRBJ1-2, with 8 nucleotides matching TRBD1. The CDR3 runs to 14 residues. V lost 2 bases and J lost 7; bases outside the gene matches: 7. The germline CDR1 and CDR2 sequences are SGDLS and YYNGEE. The CDR3 bases are TGTGCCAGCAGCGTCCGCCCAGGGGGCCCTGGCTACACCTTC. Its translation is CASSVRPGGPGYTF.

In its sample, this clone was seen once. The CDR3 here is CASSPGQLSGYTF. CDR3 bases: TGTGCCAGCAGCCCCGGACAGCTTTCTGGCTACACCTTC. The J gene is TRBJ1-2, the V gene TRBV6-6; D may be TRBD1 (6 bases). Trimming took 6 bases from V and 7 from J, leaving 15 bases between them. Germline-derived CDR1 and CDR2 are MNHNY and SVGAGI (reference sequence). This CDR3 region has 13 residues.

This clone was seen a handful of times. Other DNA sequences in this specimen translate into the identical CDR3. The rearrangement links TRBV9 to TRBJ2-6; no firm D call. The CDR3 runs to 15 residues. The V gene lost 0 bases and the J gene lost 0 bases, with 4 bases spanning the gap. Germline loops: CDR1 SGDLS, CDR2 YYNGEE. CDR3 sequence reads: CASSVVGSGANVLTF. CDR3 nucleotide sequence: TGTGCCAGCAGCGTAGTGGGCTCTGGGGCCAACGTCCTGACTTTC.